What follows are 6 T cell receptor beta chains derived from one specimen sequenced in a study of regulatory T cells in long-lasting Graves disease. The time point here: persistent/refractory GD, antithyroid drugs over 5 years with positive TRAb. PBMC-extracted RNA yielded the TCR library. iRepertoire HTBI primers and Arm-PCR of CDR3 regions built TCR beta libraries. TCRdb analysed the multiplex PCR reads with MiXCR anew, one entry per CDR3 protein. The sample records a few hundred thousand distinct CDR3 sequences, about a fifth being singletons. Sequencing was performed on peripheral blood mononuclear cells (PBMCs), taken when the disease was refractory, from a patient treated with antithyroid drugs. The source of these receptors is a female donor with Graves disease.

The table lists this clonotype with a few counts. The CDR3 sequence is CASSPRRGNEQYF. The CDR3 DNA reads TGTGCCAGCAGCCCTCGGAGGGGCAACGAGCAGTACTTC. This chain connects TRBV7-2 to TRBJ2-7, with D tentatively TRBD2 (6 bases). V lost 5 bases and J 5 bases, leaving 13 bases between the germline ends. Per the germline V gene, CDR1 is SGHTA and CDR2 is FQGNSA. The CDR3 is 13 amino acids.

This clonotype was seen at least ten times. The chain uses TRBV28 and TRBJ2-4; weak D call: TRBD1 (5 bases). The CDR3 is made up of 11 amino acids. Germline loops: CDR1 MDHEN, CDR2 SYDVKM. V lost 8 bases and J 15 bases, leaving 17 bases between the germline ends. DNA for the CDR3: TGTGCCAGCTCCGGGTTAGGGGTGAGGTACTTC. It yields the protein CASSGLGVRYF.

The rearrangement links TRBV28 to TRBJ2-1, with TRBD2 matching 14 bases. V gave up 6 bases and J gave up 6 bases; unmatched junction bases: 4. Germline V gene sequence: CDR1 MDHEN, CDR2 SYDVKM. The CDR3 has 15 amino acids. DNA for the CDR3: TGTGCCAGCAGCCAGGGACTAGCGGGAGTCAATGAGCAGTTCTTC. It is translated as CASSQGLAGVNEQFF.

As concerns this clonotype: A read error may explain this, as a much larger clone is one base away. This chain uses TRBV7-9 with TRBJ1-1, with TRBD1 as a possible D gene (6 bases). Per germline, CDR1 SEHNR and CDR2 FQNEAQ (reference sequence). This CDR3 has 15 residues. The CDR3, as DNA: TGTGCCGGCAGCTCCAGAGGGGGTATCGATATGGAAGCTTTCTTT. Its protein product is CAGSSRGGIDMEAFF.

V usage is TRBV28 and J usage is TRBJ1-2, with TRBD1 as a possible D gene (6 bases). The V and J ends lost 7 bases and 5 bases respectively, with 14 bases between them. Per the germline V gene, CDR1 is MDHEN and CDR2 is SYDVKM. The CDR3 extends over 13 amino acids. This CDR3 is CASTIRGTYGYTF. The CDR3, as DNA: TGTGCCAGCACTATTAGGGGGACTTATGGCTACACCTTC.

This clonotype was observed at least ten times. This rearrangement joins TRBV24-1 to TRBJ2-2; D is undetermined. Germline CDR1 KGHDR, CDR2 SFDVKD. Trimming removed 0 bases at V and 3 bases at J, with 4 bases between. The CDR3 is made up of 14 amino acids. CDR3 DNA: TGTGCCACCAGTGATTTGGGCCACACCGGGGAGCTGTTTTTT. Its translation: CATSDLGHTGELFF.